A selection of T cell receptor beta chains follows, all from one sample in a study of identical twins. MiXCR was run by TCRdb on the 5' RACE reads, yielding one entry per CDR3 protein. The sample lists 300,000 or so distinct CDR3 sequences, 9.5% occurring once. The same data also went into a second study, on yellow fever vaccine responses in identical twins.

The sequencing sample was made of CD8+ T cells sorted from blood. All receptors come from a woman aged 18-29 years in good health. Each CDR3 is given with its conserved first and last residue. Fields, in order: D gene, J gene, clone size, V gene, CDR3 DNA, CDR3 protein. A D gene is named only where the DNA matches it firmly. Clone size, where shown, is once, few, many, or a class for clones that have expanded.

>NA|TRBJ2-3|many|TRBV29-1
TGCAGCGTTGAAGACCCCTCAAGGGTGGACACGCAGTATTTT
CSVEDPSRVDTQYF
>NA|TRBJ2-7|many|TRBV5-1
TGCGCCAGCAGCTTGGTCTGGGGCCTCTACGAGCAGTACTTC
CASSLVWGLYEQYF
>NA|TRBJ1-6|few|TRBV20-1
TGCAGTGCTCGGGGACTACCTTCACCCCTCCACTTT
CSARGLPSPLHF
>TRBD1|TRBJ2-7|few|TRBV7-9
TGTGCCAGCAGCCCTAGGGGCTCCGGGACAGGACTCTACGAGCAGTACTTC
CASSPRGSGTGLYEQYF
>TRBD2|TRBJ2-7|few|TRBV4-3
TGCGCCAGCAGCCAAGATGTAGCGGGGTCCTACGAGCAGTACTTC
CASSQDVAGSYEQYF
>NA|TRBJ2-2|many|TRBV5-1
TGCGCCAGCAGCACAACTCGGGAGCTGTTTTTT
CASSTTRELFF
>NA|TRBJ1-4|many|TRBV7-9
TGTGCCAGCAGGGACGGGATGGCTAATGAAAAACTGTTTTTT
CASRDGMANEKLFF
>NA|TRBJ2-2|NA|TRBV3-1
TGTGCCAGCAGCCAATCCATAGACACCACTTACACCGGGGAGCTGTTTTTT
CASSQSIDTTYTGELFF
>NA|TRBJ2-2|once|TRBV15
TGTGCCACCAGCTGGTCCGCCACAGGAGACACCGGGGAGCTGTTTTTT
CATSWSATGDTGELFF
>NA|TRBJ2-1|NA|TRBV5-6
TGTGCCAGCAGCTCGCATGATTGGGAGTTTTCCTACAATGAGCAGTTCTTC
CASSSHDWEFSYNEQFF
>NA|TRBJ2-5|many|TRBV3-1
TGTGCCAGCAGCCCTAACCAATCCCCCCAGCAAGAGACCCAGTACTTC
CASSPNQSPQQETQYF
>NA|TRBJ2-3|many|TRBV12-3/TRBV12-4
TGTGCCAGTAGTGACGGACAGAGCACAGATACGCAGTATTTT
CASSDGQSTDTQYF
>NA|TRBJ2-3|NA|TRBV12-3/TRBV12-4
TGTGCCAGCAGTAAACTTGTGGCGGGGACAACAGTCACAGATACGCAGTATTTT
CASSKLVAGTTVTDTQYF
>NA|TRBJ1-2|NA|TRBV6-2/TRBV6-3
TGTGCCAGCAGTTACTCAAGGGACCATACTTTCGGGTATGGCTACACCTTC
CASSYSRDHTFGYGYTF
>TRBD1|TRBJ1-1|many|TRBV20-1
TGCAGTGCTACAGGGGGGGAAACTGAAGCTTTCTTT
CSATGGETEAFF
>NA|TRBJ2-7|few|TRBV12-3/TRBV12-4
TGTGCCACCTCAAAGGGGGGGTACTACGAGCAGTACTTC
CATSKGGYYEQYF
>NA|TRBJ2-1|NA|TRBV20-1
TGCAGTGCTGCCCTTCTGGCGGCACCGGCCTACAATGAGCAGTTCTTC
CSAALLAAPAYNEQFF
>NA|TRBJ2-7|few|TRBV27
TGTGCCAGCAGTTTTGGGGTACAGACCTACGAGCAGTACTTC
CASSFGVQTYEQYF
>NA|TRBJ2-2|few|TRBV6-2/TRBV6-3
TGTGCCAGCAGTCTCCCGGGCCTTCGTACCGGGGAGCTGTTTTTT
CASSLPGLRTGELFF
>TRBD1|TRBJ2-7|NA|TRBV14
TGTGCCAGCAGACGCTCAGGGGACAGAGCCTACGAGCAGTACTTC
CASRRSGDRAYEQYF
>TRBD1|TRBJ1-2|NA|TRBV14
TGTGCCAGCAGCCAAGGAGTACAGGGGAACTATGGCTACACCTTC
CASSQGVQGNYGYTF
>NA|TRBJ2-1|NA|TRBV10-2
TGCGCCAGCATGTCGAGGCAAGACAATGAGCAGTTCTTC
CASMSRQDNEQFF
>NA|TRBJ2-3|few|TRBV24-1
TGTGCCACCAGTGATTTATCGACTATTGGAGATACGCAGTATTTT
CATSDLSTIGDTQYF
>NA|TRBJ1-2|NA|TRBV4-1
TGCGCCAGCAGCCCCCTGCGTGAAGGGGGATTGGGCTACACCTTC
CASSPLREGGLGYTF
>TRBD2|TRBJ2-3|few|TRBV20-1
TGCAGTGCGACCGGGAGGAGGGACGGGACAGATACGCAGTATTTT
CSATGRRDGTDTQYF
>TRBD1|TRBJ1-4|many|TRBV7-8
TGTGCCAGCAGCCTACCGGGACAGGTTAATGAAAAACTGTTTTTT
CASSLPGQVNEKLFF
>NA|TRBJ2-7|few|TRBV6-1
TGTGCCAGCATCCCAAGGGACTCCTACGAGCAGTACTTC
CASIPRDSYEQYF
>NA|TRBJ2-1|many|TRBV12-3/TRBV12-4
TGTGCCAGCAGTTTTGGGGTGAGCTCCTACAATGAGCAGTTCTTC
CASSFGVSSYNEQFF
>TRBD1|TRBJ1-6|few|TRBV15
TGTGCCACCAGCAGCGCTATCGGGACAGGAGGTTCACCCCTCCACTTT
CATSSAIGTGGSPLHF
>NA|TRBJ2-5|NA|TRBV7-9
TGTGCCAGCAGCCAGTCGGCACTGCAAGAGACCCAGTACTTC
CASSQSALQETQYF
>NA|TRBJ1-2|NA|TRBV6-2/TRBV6-3
TGTGCCATCGAGACGCGGGGAGCGCTCGGCTACACCTTC
CAIETRGALGYTF
>NA|TRBJ1-2|many|TRBV29-1
TGCAGCGGCGGGGGAGCCAACTATGGCTACACCTTC
CSGGGANYGYTF
>NA|TRBJ2-3|many|TRBV6-1
TGTGCCAGCAGAGGGGGGCGGGTTAGCACAGATACGCAGTATTTT
CASRGGRVSTDTQYF
>TRBD1|TRBJ2-1|NA|TRBV11-1
TGTGCCAGCAGCCCTGGACAGGGTGCGGAGCGGCGCGAGCAGTTCTTC
CASSPGQGAERREQFF
>TRBD1|TRBJ2-7|NA|TRBV9
TGTGCCAGCAGCGTGGGACAGGGATACTCCGACGCGTACGAGCAGTACTTC
CASSVGQGYSDAYEQYF
>NA|TRBJ2-3|few|TRBV6-1
TGTGCCAGCAGCCTCGAGATGTTGGGCACAGATACGCAGTATTTT
CASSLEMLGTDTQYF
>TRBD2|TRBJ2-1|few|TRBV3-1
TGTGCCAGCAGCCACGGGGGGGCTAGCGGTTCCAAAGGGCAGTTCTTC
CASSHGGASGSKGQFF
>NA|TRBJ2-1|few|TRBV27
TGTGCCAGCAGCAAGACAGCCTACAATGAGCAGTTCTTC
CASSKTAYNEQFF
>NA|TRBJ2-1|many|TRBV3-1
TGTGCCAGCAGCCAAGAATGGGGGGCTAATGATGATGAGCAGTTCTTC
CASSQEWGANDDEQFF
>TRBD1|TRBJ2-1|NA|TRBV7-9
TGTGCCAGCAGCCCTCGGTGGCAGGGGGCTCACAATGAGCAGTTCTTC
CASSPRWQGAHNEQFF
>NA|TRBJ1-2|few|TRBV24-1
TGTGCCACCAGTGAACACCCACACAACTATGGCTACACCTTC
CATSEHPHNYGYTF
>NA|TRBJ1-1|NA|TRBV6-4
TGTGCCAGCAGTGACACGGCCGGTGCCTTCTCGGCTTTCTTT
CASSDTAGAFSAFF
>TRBD1|TRBJ2-1|many|TRBV15
TGTGCCACCAGTTCACAGGGGTTCGGGCCCTACAATGAGCAGTTCTTC
CATSSQGFGPYNEQFF